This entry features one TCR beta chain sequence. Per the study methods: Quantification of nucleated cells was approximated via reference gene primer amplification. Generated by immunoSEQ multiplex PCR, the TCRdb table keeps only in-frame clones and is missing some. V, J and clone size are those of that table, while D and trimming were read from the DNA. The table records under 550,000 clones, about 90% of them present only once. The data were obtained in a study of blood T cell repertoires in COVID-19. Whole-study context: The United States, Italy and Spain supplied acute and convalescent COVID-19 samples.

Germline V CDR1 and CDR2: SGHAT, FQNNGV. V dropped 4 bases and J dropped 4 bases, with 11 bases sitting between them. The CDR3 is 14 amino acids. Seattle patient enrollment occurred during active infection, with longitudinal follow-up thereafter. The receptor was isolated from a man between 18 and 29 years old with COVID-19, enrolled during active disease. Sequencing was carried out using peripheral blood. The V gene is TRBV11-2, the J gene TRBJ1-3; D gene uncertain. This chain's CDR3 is CASSSQSTGNTIYF. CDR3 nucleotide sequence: TGTGCCAGCAGCTCCCAATCGACAGGAAACACCATATATTTT.